The source of this TCR beta chain is a study of shared clonotypes between healthy human individuals. Germline V gene sequence: CDR1 SGHTA, CDR2 FQGTGA. V shed 5 bases and J shed 4 bases, with 7 bases lying between them. The CDR3 consists of 12 residues. With respect to this clone: The antigen is undetermined.

The study's findings and limits: When compared with the clonotypes that were shared by all four sorted-subset donors, the non-shared clonotypes turned out to have lower generation probabilities.

Evenly divided among several immunoSEQ plates was the genomic DNA of each subset. The method was immunoSEQ multiplex PCR; TCRdb's version includes in-frame clones alone and lacks a portion of them. The sample contains 1,500,000 or so clones, over 95% of which appear only once. Researchers partitioned CD4+ cells into CD45RA+ naive and CD45RA-negative memory subsets. This receptor was obtained from a man aged 25 to 40 in good health. Sequencing was carried out using naive CD4+ T cells sorted from blood. Subset here: CD45RA+ positively selected. V gene TRBV7-3 combines with J gene TRBJ2-3; D could derive from TRBD1 or TRBD2 (5 bases each). The CDR3 DNA reads TGTGCCAGCAGCCGGGACGCAGATACGCAGTATTTT. This gives the protein CASSRDADTQYF.